Presented here are 3 T cell receptor beta chains from one specimen sequenced in a study of T cells after yellow fever vaccination. Each CDR3 protein is one row after TCRdb ran MiXCR on the 5' RACE reads. Among 550,000 to 750,000 distinct CDR3 sequences listed, around an eighth were seen once. This specimen was PBMCs, taken on the day of the yellow fever booster vaccination. The receptor set was obtained from a young man who received the YFV17D yellow fever vaccine.

V is TRBV7-6 and J is TRBJ1-1; D is possibly TRBD1 (5 bases). Germline assignment: CDR1 SGHVS and CDR2 FNYEAQ. CDR3 length: 15 residues. V lost 3 bases and J lost 5, with 16 bases in between. CDR3 sequence (DNA): TGTGCCAGCAGCTTCGGGTCGGTGGGGCGGACTGAAGCTTTCTTT. It specifies CASSFGSVGRTEAFF.

The chain joins TRBV7-2 to TRBJ2-1; D is ambiguous. Trimming shortened V by 1 base and J by 12 bases, and 10 bases separated the two germline ends. CDR1 is SGHTA, CDR2 FQGNSA, per germline. The length of the CDR3 is 12 residues. CDR3 DNA: TGTGCCAGCAGCTTAGGCCCTAGTGGGCAGTTCTTC. Translation: CASSLGPSGQFF.

The chain is built from TRBV9 and TRBJ2-1, with D tentatively TRBD1 or TRBD2 (5 bases each). Looked up from germline, CDR1 is SGDLS and CDR2 is YYNGEE. V was cut by 1 base and J by 4 bases, with 6 bases left in between. The CDR3 has 13 amino acids. In DNA, the CDR3 is TGTGCCAGCAGCGTATGGGGGTACAATGAGCAGTTCTTC. Translation: CASSVWGYNEQFF.